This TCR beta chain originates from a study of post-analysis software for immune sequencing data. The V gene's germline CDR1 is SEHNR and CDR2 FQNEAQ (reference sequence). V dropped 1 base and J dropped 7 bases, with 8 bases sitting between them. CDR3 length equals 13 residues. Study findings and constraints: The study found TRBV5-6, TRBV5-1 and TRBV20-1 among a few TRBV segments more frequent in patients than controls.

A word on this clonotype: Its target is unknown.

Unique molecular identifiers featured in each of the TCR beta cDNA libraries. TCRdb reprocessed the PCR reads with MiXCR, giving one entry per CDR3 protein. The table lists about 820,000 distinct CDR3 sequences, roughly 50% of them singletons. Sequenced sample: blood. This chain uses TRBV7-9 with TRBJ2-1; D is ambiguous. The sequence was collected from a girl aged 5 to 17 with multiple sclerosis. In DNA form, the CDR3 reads TGTGCCAGCAGCTTAGTATCCCCTAATGAGCAGTTCTTC. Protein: CASSLVSPNEQFF.